This paragraph reports one T cell receptor beta chain. The target antigen is unknown. CDR1 SQVTM and CDR2 ANQGSEA come from the germline V gene. CDR3 size: 14 residues. J gave up 4 bases and V 4 bases, and 5 bases lay outside the gene matches. The data were taken from a study of graft-versus-host responses after intestinal transplantation. Looking at the study overall: Transplants given to recipients were multivisceral, liver-intestinal, or isolated intestinal. Tacrolimus and steroids were given for two to three years to all recipients after anti-thymocyte globulin induction. General study findings and limits: GvH clones detected in recipient marrow included some appearing first in ileum or blood.

The data were produced by immunoSEQ multiplex PCR, yet TCRdb's version contains in-frame clones alone and is incomplete. This table holds approximately 60,000 clones, around nine tenths found once. This sequence joins TRBV29-1 and TRBJ2-5; TRBD2 agrees at 11 bases. Here the sequenced sample was PBMCs, taken 26 days after transplant. The clonotype comes from a human patient who received an intestinal transplant, so some T cells may come from the graft donor. The CDR3 sequence is CSVATSGSGETQYF. CDR3 in DNA: TGCAGCGTTGCCACTAGCGGGAGTGGAGAGACCCAGTACTTC.